These 25 T cell receptor beta chains were sequenced from one sample in a study of shared clonotypes between healthy human individuals. Produced via immunoSEQ multiplex PCR; TCRdb's table is partial and in-frame only. Found here are 490,000 or so clones, approximately 80% of them singletons; the top ten hold roughly 13%. Specimen: PBMCs. All receptors derive from a woman between 35 and 50 years old in good health. Some clones in this sample may be carry-over from other donors' samples.

This clone has a handful of counts. This chain connects TRBV18 to TRBJ1-1, with 9 bases lining up with TRBD1. CDR3 size: 14 residues. From germline, CDR1 is KGHSH and CDR2 LQKENI. V lost 0 bases to trimming and J lost 11 bases; unmatched junction nucleotides: 7. This CDR3 is CASSPPYRTGVAFF. CDR3 DNA: TGTGCCAGCTCACCACCGTATCGGACAGGGGTTGCTTTCTTT.

Concerning this clone itself: A much larger clone differs from this one at a single base, so this may be a read error. The CDR3 region is CASSLSRGVNTEAFF. In DNA form, the CDR3 reads TGTGCCAGCAGTTTATCCAGGGGGGTGAACACTGAAGCTTTCTTT. The genes are TRBV27 and TRBJ1-1; 7 positions agree with TRBD1. V shed 0 bases and J 0 bases; nucleotides not matched to a gene: 1. Germline CDR1 reads MNHEY; CDR2 reads SMNVEV (reference sequence). CDR3 length equals 15 residues.

This chain joins TRBV10-3 and TRBJ1-1, with 9 bases lining up with TRBD1. The ends lost 4 bases at V and 1 base at J; junction bases unmatched: 7. Germline V gene lookup returns CDR1 ENHRY and CDR2 SYGVKD. The CDR3 consists of 16 residues. CDR3 loop: CAISATPTGGNTEAFF. In DNA, the CDR3 is TGTGCCATCAGTGCCACTCCGACAGGGGGGAACACTGAAGCTTTCTTT.

Only a few counts were recorded for this clone. The V gene is TRBV11-2, the J gene TRBJ2-5, with D unclear. TRBJ2-7 explains the end of the DNA better; the J call may be wrong. Germline values: CDR1 SGHAT, CDR2 FQNNGV. CDR3 length: 12 amino acids. The CDR3 here is CASSRTPYEQYF. CDR3 in DNA: TGTGCCAGCAGCCGAACCCCCTACGAGCAGTACTTC.

The J gene is TRBJ2-1, the V gene TRBV14, with D perhaps matching TRBD2 (6 bases). The germline V gene has CDR1 SGHDN and CDR2 FVKESK. The CDR3 totals 16 residues. The V and J ends lost 1 base and 7 bases respectively, with 17 bases between them. The CDR3 spells CASSQGGSGRGNEQFF. CDR3 sequence (DNA): TGTGCCAGCAGCCAAGGGGGTAGCGGCCGGGGTAATGAGCAGTTCTTC.

V usage is TRBV6-5 and J usage is TRBJ1-1; D unclear. The CDR3 has 15 residues. Germline-derived CDR1 and CDR2 are MNHEY and SVGAGI. The V gene lost 6 bases and the J gene lost 4 bases, with 18 bases spanning the gap. As DNA, the CDR3 is TGTGCCAGCAGCCCCCGAGGTCATAGGGCCACTGAAGCTTTCTTT. Amino acid sequence: CASSPRGHRATEAFF.

Only one count was recorded for this clone. The genes are TRBV10-3 and TRBJ2-5, with 7 bases identical to TRBD2. Looked up from germline, CDR1 is ENHRY and CDR2 is SYGVKD. With 4 bases clipped from V and 0 bases from J, the junction kept 8 bases outside the gene matches. The CDR3 loop spans 16 amino acids. CDR3 region: CAISAQPAGYQETQYF. CDR3 bases: TGTGCCATCAGTGCCCAGCCAGCGGGGTACCAAGAGACCCAGTACTTC.

The V and J genes are TRBV5-4 and TRBJ2-7, with D unclear. The CDR3 spans 13 residues. The germline CDR1 and CDR2 sequences are SGHNT and YYREEE (reference sequence). Trimming cost V 1 base and J 6 bases, with 11 bases left between them. In nucleotides, the CDR3 is TGTGCCAGCAGCTTGTCAGGTAATCTCGAGCAGTACTTC. Its translation: CASSLSGNLEQYF. Using reference TRBV5-4 and TRBJ2-7 for the parts outside the CDR3, the full variable domain is ETGVTQSPTHLIKTRGQQVTLRCSSQSGHNTVSWYQQALGQGPQFIFQYYREEENGRGNFPPRFSGLQFPNYSSELNVNALELDDSALYLCASSLSGNLEQYFGPGTRLTVT.

J is TRBJ1-1 and V is TRBV9; D not resolved. Trimming stripped 2 bases from V and 6 bases from J, with 14 bases between. The CDR3 has 14 amino acids. Looked up from germline, CDR1 is SGDLS and CDR2 is YYNGEE. The CDR3 loop is CASSVGYRRAEAFF. Written as DNA, the CDR3 is TGTGCCAGCAGCGTGGGGTACCGTAGGGCTGAAGCTTTCTTT.

The chain joins TRBV6-1 to TRBJ2-7; a weak D match, TRBD1 (6 bases). V was trimmed by 6 bases and J by 2 bases, leaving 11 bases between them. The CDR3 sequence is 13 residues long. Germline V gene sequence: CDR1 MNHNS, CDR2 SASEGT. The CDR3 DNA sequence: TGTGCCAGCAGGGGGGACAAGACCTACGAGCAGTACTTC. Residues: CASRGDKTYEQYF.

This clone was recorded many times. The chain recombines TRBV6-1 with TRBJ1-1; D is unclear. CDR1 and CDR2 from the germline V gene are MNHNS and SASEGT. The CDR3 has 13 residues. Trimming cost V 7 bases and J 1 base, with 10 bases left between them. The CDR3 DNA follows: TGTGCCAGCACGGAGCTCAAGAACACTGAAGCTTTCTTT. This gives the protein CASTELKNTEAFF.

To note about this clone: This may stem from a read error, because a much larger clone lies one nucleotide away. The chain recombines TRBV28 with TRBJ1-1; no clear D gene. CDR1 is MDHEN and CDR2 is SYDVKM in the germline V gene. The CDR3 covers 14 residues. The CDR3 DNA follows: TGTGCCAGCAGGCCTACGGGGAGGAACACTAAAGCTTTCTTT. As protein: CASRPTGRNTKAFF.

J is TRBJ2-7 and V is TRBV5-4, with 7 bases matching TRBD1. The CDR3 consists of 14 residues. J gave up 6 bases and V 4 bases, and 10 bases lay outside the gene matches. The germline CDR1 and CDR2 sequences are SGHNT and YYREEE (reference sequence). The CDR3 reads CASSTHPDRVEQYF. CDR3 DNA: TGTGCCAGCAGCACCCACCCCGACAGGGTCGAGCAGTACTTC.

V is TRBV11-2 and J is TRBJ1-5, with 9 nucleotides matching TRBD1. Germline V lookup: CDR1 SGHAT, CDR2 FQNNGV. V lost 5 bases, J lost 6 bases, and 5 bases stayed unmatched. This CDR3 is 14 amino acids long. CDR3 protein: CASSPDRGGQPQHF. In DNA, the CDR3 is TGTGCCAGCAGCCCGGACAGGGGAGGTCAGCCCCAGCATTTT. Drawing the rest from reference TRBV11-2 and TRBJ1-5, the complete variable domain is EAGVAQSPRYKIIEKRQSVAFWCNPISGHATLYWYQQILGQGPKLLIQFQNNGVVDDSQLPKDRFSAERLKGVDSTLKIQPAKLEDSAVYLCASSPDRGGQPQHFGDGTRLSIL.

This sequence joins TRBV19 and TRBJ1-3; D is undetermined. The germline V gene has CDR1 LNHDA and CDR2 SQIVND (reference sequence). V shed 6 bases and J shed 8 bases, with 14 bases lying between them. This CDR3 contains 13 residues. CDR3 DNA sequence: TGTGCCAGTAGAAACCCGTTGTTACACACCATATATTTT. This sequence encodes CASRNPLLHTIYF. The full variable domain, rest sourced from reference TRBV19 and TRBJ1-3, is DGGITQSPKYLFRKEGQNVTLSCEQNLNHDAMYWYRQDPGQGLRLIYYSQIVNDFQKGDIAEGYSVSREKKESFPLTVTSAQKNPTAFYLCASRNPLLHTIYFGEGSWLTVV.

V gene TRBV19 combines with J gene TRBJ2-1; 10 bases map to TRBD2. CDR1 LNHDA and CDR2 SQIVND come from the germline V gene (reference sequence). V lost 4 bases and J lost 3; bases outside the gene matches: 6. The CDR3 covers 16 residues. The CDR3 coding sequence is TGTGCCAGTAGTAACAGCGGGAGGGCCGGCTACAATGAGCAGTTCTTC. This codes for CASSNSGRAGYNEQFF. Full variable domain (outside the CDR3, taken from reference TRBV19 and TRBJ2-1): DGGITQSPKYLFRKEGQNVTLSCEQNLNHDAMYWYRQDPGQGLRLIYYSQIVNDFQKGDIAEGYSVSREKKESFPLTVTSAQKNPTAFYLCASSNSGRAGYNEQFFGPGTRLTVL.

The genes are TRBV28 and TRBJ2-7; TRBD2 is a possible D gene (6 bases). This CDR3 is 14 amino acids long. Deletions cut 8 bases from V and 3 bases from J, with 17 bases between. Germline V gives CDR1 MDHEN, CDR2 SYDVKM. CDR3 coding DNA: TGTGCCAGCCGTAGCGGTCAACAGTTCTACGAGCAGTACTTC. As protein: CASRSGQQFYEQYF. The entire variable domain, with the rest obtained from reference TRBV28 and TRBJ2-7, is as follows: DVKVTQSSRYLVKRTGEKVFLECVQDMDHENMFWYRQDPGLGLRLIYFSYDVKMKEKGDIPEGYSVSREKKERFSLILESASTNQTSMYLCASRSGQQFYEQYFGPGTRLTVT.

This chain uses TRBV7-9 with TRBJ2-1; 9 bases fit TRBD2. The V segment lost 5 bases and the J segment 6 bases; nucleotides outside the gene matches: 14. This CDR3 contains 17 residues. Germline V gene sequence: CDR1 SEHNR, CDR2 FQNEAQ (reference sequence). CDR3 DNA sequence: TGTGCCAGCAGCCCCGCCGGGTTGCGGGAGGGCCGCAATGAGCAGTTCTTC. Its protein product is CASSPAGLREGRNEQFF. Full variable domain (missing parts from reference TRBV7-9 and TRBJ2-1): DTGVSQNPRHKITKRGQNVTFRCDPISEHNRLYWYRQTLGQGPEFLTYFQNEAQLEKSRLLSDRFSAERPKGSFSTLEIQRTEQGDSAMYLCASSPAGLREGRNEQFFGPGTRLTVL.

Note on this clone: The sample holds other DNA sequences that translate to the same CDR3. The chain carries TRBV7-2 and TRBJ1-5, with a possible D match to TRBD1 (5 bases). V was shortened by 4 bases and J by 0 bases, with 13 bases between the two germline ends. Per the germline V gene, CDR1 is SGHTA and CDR2 is FQGNSA. CDR3 length: 16 residues. The CDR3 bases are TGTGCCAGCAGCTCCCGAACAGGATATAGCAATCAGCCCCAGCATTTT. It yields the protein CASSSRTGYSNQPQHF.

On this clone itself: This may be a read error: a much more frequent sequence differs by one nucleotide. A read error is likely, as this CDR3 ends without the conserved phenylalanine or tryptophan. This chain joins TRBV29-1 and TRBJ1-1; no clear D. Trimming left V 6 bases short and J 1 base short, with 6 bases between. The CDR3 consists of 11 residues. CDR1 is SQVTM and CDR2 is ANQGSEA in the germline V gene. Written as DNA, the CDR3 is TGCAGCGTGAAACGGAACACTGAAGCTTTCTCT. Translated, it gives CSVKRNTEAFS.

This clone was counted between two and nine times. J is TRBJ1-1 and V is TRBV7-2; 8 positions agree with TRBD1. CDR3 size: 15 residues. The germline CDR1 and CDR2 sequences are SGHTA and FQGNSA. Germline trimming cut 5 bases from V and 1 base from J; bases unmatched to any gene: 6. CDR3 sequence (DNA): TGTGCCAGCAGCGGATGGACAGGGCCGAACACTGAAGCTTTCTTT. Translating gives CASSGWTGPNTEAFF. The variable domain in full, with the rest retrieved from reference TRBV7-2 and TRBJ1-1, is GAGVSQSPSNKVTEKGKDVELRCDPISGHTALYWYRQSLGQGLEFLIYFQGNSAPDKSGLPSDRFSAERTGGSVSTLTIQRTQQEDSAVYLCASSGWTGPNTEAFFGQGTRLTVV.

The chain combines TRBV7-2 with TRBJ2-1, with 8 bases aligning to TRBD2. The CDR3 is made up of 16 amino acids. V was pared by 2 bases and J by 0 bases, with 3 bases of the junction left unmatched. Germline assignment: CDR1 SGHTA and CDR2 FQGNSA. DNA of the CDR3: TGTGCCAGCAGCTTAATAGCGGGAACCTCCTACAATGAGCAGTTCTTC. This sequence encodes CASSLIAGTSYNEQFF.

CDR3: CASSSFGSPYNEQFF. The CDR3, as DNA: TGTGCCAGCAGCTCTTTCGGGAGCCCCTACAATGAGCAGTTCTTC. This chain connects TRBV7-9 to TRBJ2-1; D perhaps matches TRBD2 (6 bases). Trimming removed 4 bases from V and 2 bases from J, with 12 bases in between. The CDR3 sequence is 15 residues long. Germline assignment: CDR1 SEHNR and CDR2 FQNEAQ (reference sequence).

V and J are TRBV4-1 and TRBJ2-7; 9 bases fit TRBD2. CDR3 length equals 16 residues. The V segment lost 2 bases and the J segment 5 bases; nucleotides outside the gene matches: 10. Germline lookup yields CDR1 MGHRA and CDR2 YSYEKL. CDR3 loop: CASSQSRVSSGNEQYF. The DNA for the CDR3 is TGCGCCAGCAGCCAATCGAGGGTCTCTAGCGGGAACGAGCAGTACTTC.

The chain uses TRBV6-5 and TRBJ1-2, with 7 positions matching TRBD1. With V trimmed by 7 bases and J by 2 bases, 4 bases remained unmatched. Germline V gives CDR1 MNHEY, CDR2 SVGAGI. The CDR3 covers 13 residues. For the CDR3, the DNA is TGTGCCAGCAACACAGGGGCCAACTATGGCTACACCTTC. It encodes CASNTGANYGYTF.